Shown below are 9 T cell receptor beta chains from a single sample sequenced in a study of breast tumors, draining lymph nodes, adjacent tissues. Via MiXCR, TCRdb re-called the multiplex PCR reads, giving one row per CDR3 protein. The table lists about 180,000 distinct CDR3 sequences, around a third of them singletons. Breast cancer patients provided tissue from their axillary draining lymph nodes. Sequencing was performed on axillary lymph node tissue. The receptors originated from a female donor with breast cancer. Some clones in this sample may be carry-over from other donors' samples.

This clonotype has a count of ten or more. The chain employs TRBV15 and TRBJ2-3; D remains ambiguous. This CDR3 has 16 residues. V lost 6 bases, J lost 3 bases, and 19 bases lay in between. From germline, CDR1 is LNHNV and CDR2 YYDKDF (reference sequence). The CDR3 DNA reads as TGTGCCACCAGTCCTTCTCCGGCCCCTGGGACAGATACGCAGTATTTT. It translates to CATSPSPAPGTDTQYF.

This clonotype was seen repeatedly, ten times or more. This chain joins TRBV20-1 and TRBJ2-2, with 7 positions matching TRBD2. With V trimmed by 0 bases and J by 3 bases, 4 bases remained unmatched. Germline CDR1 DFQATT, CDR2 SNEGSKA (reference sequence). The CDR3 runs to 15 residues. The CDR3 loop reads CSARDRGLHTGELFF. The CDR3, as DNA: TGCAGTGCTAGAGATAGGGGACTACACACCGGGGAGCTGTTTTTT.

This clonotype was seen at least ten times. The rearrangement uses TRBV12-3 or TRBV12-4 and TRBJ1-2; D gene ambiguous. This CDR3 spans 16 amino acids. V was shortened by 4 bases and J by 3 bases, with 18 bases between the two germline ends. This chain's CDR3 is CASSSFPKMPDYGYTF. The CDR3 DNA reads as TGTGCCAGCAGTTCCTTTCCAAAAATGCCGGACTATGGCTACACCTTC.

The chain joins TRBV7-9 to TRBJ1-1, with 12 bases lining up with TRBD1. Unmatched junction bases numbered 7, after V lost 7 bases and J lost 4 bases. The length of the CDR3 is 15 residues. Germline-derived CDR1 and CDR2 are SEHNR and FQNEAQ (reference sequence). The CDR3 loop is CASTYEGQGATEAFF. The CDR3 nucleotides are TGTGCCAGCACCTACGAGGGACAGGGGGCCACTGAAGCTTTCTTT.

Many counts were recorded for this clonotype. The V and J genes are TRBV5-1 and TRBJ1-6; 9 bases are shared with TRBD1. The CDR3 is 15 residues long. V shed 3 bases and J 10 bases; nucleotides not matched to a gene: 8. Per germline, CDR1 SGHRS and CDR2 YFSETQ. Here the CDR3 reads CASSYEQGARSPLHF. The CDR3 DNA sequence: TGCGCCAGCAGCTACGAACAGGGGGCGAGATCACCCCTCCACTTT. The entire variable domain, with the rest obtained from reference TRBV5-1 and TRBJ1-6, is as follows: KAGVTQTPRYLIKTRGQQVTLSCSPISGHRSVSWYQQTPGQGLQFLFEYFSETQRNKGNFPGRFSGRQFSNSRSEMNVSTLELGDSALYLCASSYEQGARSPLHFGNGTRLTVT.

The CDR3, as DNA: TGTGCCAGCAGTGAAGTTGCAGGGGGCAGGAATGAGCAGTTCTTC. It specifies CASSEVAGGRNEQFF. The chain couples TRBV6-1 to TRBJ2-1; 8 nucleotides agree with TRBD1. J gave up 7 bases and V 1 base, and 6 bases lay outside the gene matches. Germline V lookup: CDR1 MNHNS, CDR2 SASEGT. The CDR3 is made up of 15 amino acids.

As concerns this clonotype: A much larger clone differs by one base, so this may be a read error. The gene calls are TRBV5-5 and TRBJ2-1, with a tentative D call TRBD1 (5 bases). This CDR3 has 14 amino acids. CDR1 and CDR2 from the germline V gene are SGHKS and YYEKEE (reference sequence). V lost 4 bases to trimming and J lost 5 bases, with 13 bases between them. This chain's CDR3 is CASSIWGRNNEQFF. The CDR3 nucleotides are TGTGCCAGCAGCATATGGGGCAGAAACAATGAGCAGTTCTTC.

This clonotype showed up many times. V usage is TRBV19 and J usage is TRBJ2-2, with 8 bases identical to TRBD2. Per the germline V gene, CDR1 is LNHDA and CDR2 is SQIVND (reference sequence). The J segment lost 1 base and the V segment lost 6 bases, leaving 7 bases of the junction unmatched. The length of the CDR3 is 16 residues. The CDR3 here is CASSLGGAVNTGELFF. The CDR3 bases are TGTGCCAGTAGCCTCGGGGGGGCGGTGAACACCGGGGAGCTGTTTTTT. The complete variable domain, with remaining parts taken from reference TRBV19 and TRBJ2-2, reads DGGITQSPKYLFRKEGQNVTLSCEQNLNHDAMYWYRQDPGQGLRLIYYSQIVNDFQKGDIAEGYSVSREKKESFPLTVTSAQKNPTAFYLCASSLGGAVNTGELFFGEGSRLTVL.

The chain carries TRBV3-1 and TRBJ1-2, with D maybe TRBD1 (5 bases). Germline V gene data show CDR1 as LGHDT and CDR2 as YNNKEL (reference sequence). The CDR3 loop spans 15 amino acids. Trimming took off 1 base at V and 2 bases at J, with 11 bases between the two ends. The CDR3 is CASSQASGMNYGYTF. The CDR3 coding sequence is TGTGCCAGCAGCCAAGCGTCAGGGATGAACTATGGCTACACCTTC.